Listed below are T cell receptor beta chains from one sample, sequenced in a study of T cell responses to AZD1222 COVID-19 vaccine. TCRdb keeps only in-frame clones here, not all; method: immunoSEQ multiplex PCR. Of about 180,000 clones detected, approximately 92% appear once; the ten largest clones hold 6% to 8%. The sequencing here drew on peripheral blood, taken on day 0 of AZD1222 vaccination. The receptors originated from an adult in good health. CDR3s include the opening cysteine and the closing phenylalanine or tryptophan. Each record gives: J gene, D gene, clone size, CDR3 length, V gene, CDR3 DNA, CDR3 protein. D genes are given only for firm matches. Part of the rows lack a size; the others show once, few, many or a class for expanded clones.

j_call: TRBJ1-5; d_call: -; clone_size: -; cdr3_length: 15; v_call: TRBV18; cdr3_nt: TGTGCCAGCTCACCCCCGGGGGTGGCAAATCAGCCCCAGCATTTT; cdr3_aa: CASSPPGVANQPQHF
j_call: TRBJ1-2; d_call: -; clone_size: -; cdr3_length: 15; v_call: TRBV4-1; cdr3_nt: TGCGCCAGCAGTCGTCTTTCGGCGGGGGGATTTGGCTACACCTTC; cdr3_aa: CASSRLSAGGFGYTF
j_call: TRBJ1-4; d_call: -; clone_size: -; cdr3_length: 17; v_call: TRBV21-1; cdr3_nt: TGTGCCAGCAATCTACGACGAACAGGGGAGTTAAATGAAAAACTGTTTTTT; cdr3_aa: CASNLRRTGELNEKLFF
j_call: TRBJ1-5; d_call: -; clone_size: -; cdr3_length: 15; v_call: TRBV7-2; cdr3_nt: TGTGCCAGCAGCTTAGAAGAGCAAAGGGGTCAGCCCCAGCATTTT; cdr3_aa: CASSLEEQRGQPQHF
j_call: TRBJ2-5; d_call: -; clone_size: -; cdr3_length: 14; v_call: TRBV4-3; cdr3_nt: TGCGCCAGCAGCGCCAACACTAGAAAAGAGACCCAGTACTTC; cdr3_aa: CASSANTRKETQYF
j_call: TRBJ2-6; d_call: TRBD1; clone_size: -; cdr3_length: 16; v_call: TRBV28; cdr3_nt: TGTGCCAGCAGCAAGACAGGGGCTCTAAGTTCCAACGTCCTGACTTTC; cdr3_aa: CASSKTGALSSNVLTF
j_call: TRBJ1-5; d_call: -; clone_size: -; cdr3_length: 15; v_call: TRBV30; cdr3_nt: TGTGCCTGGAGCGCTCAGGAGACAGGTAGCCAGCCCCAGCATTTT; cdr3_aa: CAWSAQETGSQPQHF
j_call: TRBJ1-6; d_call: -; clone_size: once; cdr3_length: 16; v_call: TRBV5-6; cdr3_nt: TGTGCCAGCAGTTTTGCCTTGACGGGGGGGAATTCACCCCTCCACTTT; cdr3_aa: CASSFALTGGNSPLHF
j_call: TRBJ2-5; d_call: -; clone_size: -; cdr3_length: 13; v_call: TRBV4-2; cdr3_nt: TGTGCCAGCAGCCAAGATCTACGCGAGACCCAGTACTTC; cdr3_aa: CASSQDLRETQYF
j_call: TRBJ2-1; d_call: -; clone_size: -; cdr3_length: 16; v_call: TRBV18; cdr3_nt: TGTGCCAGCTCACCACCAGGGACTCCCCCAACAGATGAGCAGTTCTTC; cdr3_aa: CASSPPGTPPTDEQFF